This T cell receptor (beta chain) was identified during a study of T cell responses to AZD1222 COVID-19 vaccine listed by TCRdb under 2021. Concerning the study at large: Because spike-specific TCR depth and breadth did not differ between the two schedules, AZD1222 recipients who got a second dose at roughly 4 weeks were pooled with those who got a second dose at roughly 12 weeks. Enrollment into the trials was organized by age into subgroups of 18-55, 56-69 and 70-plus years, and those subgroups contained approximately 160, 26 and 62 TCR-sequenced participants, respectively. A total of just over 230 trial participants underwent TCR sequencing, of whom some 200 had received two doses of AZD1222 and around 25 had received two doses of the MenACWY control vaccine.

The CDR3 regions of human TCRbeta chains were analyzed by immunosequencing. The authors' analysis ran thus. TCRs in the repertoires were compared against a reference library of SARS-CoV-2-specific TCRs that had been generated with the MIRA antigen-specificity platform. Breadth meant the fraction of unique TCRs that were SARS-CoV-2-associated, whereas depth meant the fraction of total T cells that were SARS-CoV-2-associated. Using the MIRA data, each spike-specific TCR was assigned both to the spike region to which the TCR was reactive and to a CD4 or CD8 class. Log10-transformed breadth and depth values were compared by one-way ANOVA with Sidak's multiple comparisons tests. As stored in TCRdb, this immuneACCESS dataset retains in-frame rearrangements with V and J assigned. A fraction of the clones does not appear; measured against another copy, unresolved V genes explain less than half of the discrepancy, and the remainder lacks a known reason. The V and J calls and clone size were taken over from that table, and D and trimming were inferred from the DNA. In all, the sample holds over 100,000 clones, and 87% of those were seen once. 4.5% to 5.5% of the sample is in the top ten clones.

This clone appeared once. Its target antigen remains unknown. No base-level quality is on record; no much larger clone is a single base apart. The germline V gene yields MDHEN for CDR1 and SYDVKM for CDR2. The CDR3 contains 17 residues, cysteine and phenylalanine counted. Only the CDR3 region is kept as DNA, spanning 51 bases read in frame from base 1. Unmatched junction bases come to 8, with V trimmed by 3 bases and J by 4 bases. The paper as a whole reports these results and caveats: Reportedly, almost half of the unique spike-specific TCRs recognized epitopes lying outside the regions that are mutated in the B.1.351 and B.1.1.7 variants. In the small 56-69-year group, the increase in depth fell short of significance, most likely because of low power. Because no day 14 peak-response samples were available, the repertoires could be characterized only after the peak T cell response. Spike-specific TCR breadth and depth rose significantly after two AZD1222 doses compared with day 0 and with MenACWY recipients. Conclusions about previously exposed vaccinees are limited because only five or six AZD1222 recipients were SARS-CoV-2 seropositive at baseline. Vaccine-associated CD4 TCRs spanned the whole spike protein, with dominant responses in regions 160-218 and 743-854. Participants were mostly white British and included more females than males, and it was suggested by the authors that clonal diversity may have been underestimated.

This specimen's time point label, interpreted: baseline before first vaccination. Vaccinee samples were obtained from the UK trials COV001 and COV002, which included a single-blind randomized controlled phase 2/3 trial of AZD1222 (ChAdOx1 nCoV-19) in healthy adults. For TCRbeta chain sequencing, PBMC samples from trial participants were taken at day 0 and at day 28 after the second dose. The sequenced sample was peripheral blood, obtained on day 0 of AZD1222 vaccination. The rearrangement joined TRBV28 to TRBJ2-1; TRBD2 agrees with 11 junctional bases. This sequence was found in an adult in good health. The DNA sequence reads TGTGCCAGCAGTTTGCCTACTAGCGGGAGCACTTACAATGAGCAGTTCTTC. This translates into CASSLPTSGSTYNEQFF.